The rows below give T cell receptor beta chains drawn from one sample of a study of CD8 T cells in ankylosing spondylitis. MiXCR, applied by TCRdb to the 5' RACE reads, yields one record per CDR3 protein. The sample includes some 200,000 distinct CDR3 sequences, approximately 24% of them seen just once. The sequenced material came from blood, either unsorted or a sorted T cell fraction (not recorded which). These TCRs come from a male donor with ankylosing spondylitis or in good health (not recorded which). Each CDR3 is given with its conserved first and last residue. A D gene is named only where the DNA matches it firmly. Clone sizes are given selectively: once, few, many, or a class where the clone is expanded.

j_call clone_size v_call d_call cdr3_aa cdr3_nt
TRBJ1-1 many TRBV3-1 NA CASSPGTEAFF TGTGCCAGCAGCCCCGGGACTGAAGCTTTCTTT
TRBJ1-1 NA TRBV18 NA CASSNRDTEAFF TGTGCCAGCTCAAACCGGGACACTGAAGCTTTCTTT
TRBJ2-2 many TRBV4-1 TRBD2 CASSPRTSGFTGELFF TGCGCCAGCAGCCCCCGGACTAGCGGGTTCACCGGGGAGCTGTTTTTT
TRBJ2-3 many TRBV18 TRBD2 CASSPIAGGGTDTQYF TGTGCCAGCTCACCGATAGCGGGAGGGGGCACAGATACGCAGTATTTT
TRBJ2-3 NA TRBV20-1 NA CSARDARGSTDTQYF TGCAGTGCTAGAGATGCTAGAGGTTCGACAGATACGCAGTATTTT
TRBJ2-5 NA TRBV20-1 NA CSGSNNQETQYF TGCAGTGGGAGCAACAACCAAGAGACCCAGTACTTC
TRBJ2-1 NA TRBV2 TRBD2 CATEAGEYNEQFF TGTGCCACCGAAGCGGGAGAATACAATGAGCAGTTCTTC
TRBJ2-3 few TRBV20-1 NA CSALPRLGVSSDTQYF TGCAGTGCTTTGCCCCGACTGGGGGTGAGCTCAGATACGCAGTATTTT
TRBJ2-5 few TRBV20-1 TRBD1 CSAPIPGQGGGETQYF TGCAGTGCGCCGATACCGGGACAGGGGGGAGGAGAGACCCAGTACTTC
TRBJ2-7 many TRBV5-1 TRBD1 CASSINRGGDHEQYF TGCGCCAGCAGCATAAACAGGGGTGGGGACCACGAGCAGTACTTC
TRBJ2-7 NA TRBV20-1 TRBD2 CSARVSGGYEQYF TGCAGTGCTAGAGTGTCGGGGGGATACGAGCAGTACTTC
TRBJ2-2 NA TRBV7-3 NA CASSLKRSGKGGELFF TGTGCCAGCAGCTTAAAGCGGTCAGGGAAAGGCGGGGAGCTGTTTTTT
TRBJ2-7 many TRBV20-1 TRBD1 CSAREGQGYSYEQYF TGCAGTGCTAGAGAGGGACAGGGTTACTCCTACGAGCAGTACTTC
TRBJ1-3 many TRBV20-1 NA CSAPNRKSSGNTIYF TGCAGTGCCCCTAACAGGAAGAGCTCTGGAAACACCATATATTTT
TRBJ2-7 many TRBV20-1 NA CSAAGARAEEQYF TGCAGTGCGGCCGGGGCTCGAGCTGAGGAGCAGTACTTC
TRBJ1-2 NA TRBV20-1 NA CSASPTVSGYGYTF TGCAGTGCTAGTCCTACGGTATCAGGCTATGGCTACACCTTC
TRBJ2-1 many TRBV6-5 TRBD2 CASSYPGLAGWGEQFF TGTGCCAGCAGTTACCCCGGACTAGCGGGATGGGGTGAGCAGTTCTTC
TRBJ2-1 NA TRBV20-1 NA CSAPSESSYNEQFF TGCAGTGCCCCTAGCGAGAGCTCCTACAATGAGCAGTTCTTC
TRBJ2-1 many TRBV5-1 TRBD2 CASSSTSGRHNEQFF TGCGCCAGCAGCTCTACTAGCGGGCGGCACAATGAGCAGTTCTTC
TRBJ2-7 many TRBV20-1 NA CSASRSGLSYEQYF TGCAGTGCTAGCCGTAGCGGATTATCCTACGAGCAGTACTTC
TRBJ1-1 few TRBV29-1 NA CSVDVGAHAFF TGCAGCGTTGACGTGGGGGCGCACGCTTTCTTT
TRBJ2-3 NA TRBV20-1 TRBD1 CSATPGQGAFDTQYF TGCAGTGCAACCCCGGGACAGGGGGCGTTTGATACGCAGTATTTT
TRBJ1-1 NA TRBV6-1 NA CASSPVGTDTEAFF TGTGCCAGCAGCCCTGTAGGAACCGACACTGAAGCTTTCTTT
TRBJ1-5 NA TRBV20-1 NA CSARGPSTPIQPQHF TGCAGTGCTAGAGGACCCTCAACTCCAATTCAGCCCCAGCATTTT
TRBJ2-7 NA TRBV5-1 NA CASSSGPFYEQYF TGCGCCAGCAGCTCGGGACCGTTCTACGAGCAGTACTTC
TRBJ2-7 many TRBV5-1 NA CASSFSGGEQYF TGCGCCAGCAGCTTTTCGGGTGGCGAGCAGTACTTC
TRBJ2-3 many TRBV20-1 TRBD2 CSARDPSGRQYF TGCAGTGCTAGAGATCCGAGCGGGAGGCAGTATTTT
TRBJ1-1 once TRBV29-1 NA CSVEQGSIPAFF TGCAGCGTTGAACAGGGTAGTATTCCCGCTTTCTTT
TRBJ2-1 NA TRBV28 TRBD1 CASSFPGQGADEQFF TGTGCCAGCAGTTTTCCCGGACAGGGGGCTGATGAGCAGTTCTTC
TRBJ2-1 NA TRBV7-9 TRBD2 CASTIAGGVNEQFF TGTGCCAGCACCATAGCGGGAGGAGTCAATGAGCAGTTCTTC
TRBJ2-2 many TRBV9 NA CASSQTANTGELFF TGTGCCAGCAGCCAGACAGCGAACACCGGGGAGCTGTTTTTT
TRBJ1-6 many TRBV5-1 NA CASSLGTSSSPLHF TGCGCCAGCAGCTTAGGGACATCTTCTTCACCCCTCCACTTT
TRBJ2-3 NA TRBV29-1 TRBD2 CSVAASGRTDTQYF TGCAGCGTTGCGGCTAGCGGGAGGACAGATACGCAGTATTTT
TRBJ2-7 few TRBV6-6 NA CASSTGLDEQYF TGTGCCAGCAGTACAGGTCTTGACGAGCAGTACTTC
TRBJ1-2 few TRBV10-3 NA CAIRPGLETNYGYTF TGTGCCATCAGGCCGGGACTGGAGACTAACTATGGCTACACCTTC